The 29 T cell receptor beta chains below come from one sample, sequenced in a study of vaccination and CD4 T cells after COVID-19. Stated treatment: roughly ten-day PBMC culture with coronavirus spike peptide pools or control peptides (ViraFEST assay). With the Oncomine TCR Beta short-read assay, DNA from cultured CD4+ T cells was sequenced. TCRdb independently ran MiXCR on the PCR reads; one entry per CDR3 protein. The top ten hold 11% of the sample, which has around 26,000 distinct CDR3 sequences, about 40% seen once. The antigens of these receptors remain unknown. The sequencing sample was made of CD4+ T cells from blood, cultured in vitro. The receptors derive from a human donor who had recovered from COVID-19.

This chain uses TRBV6-1 with TRBJ1-3; D gene uncertain. From germline, CDR1 is MNHNS and CDR2 SASEGT. Trimming took 8 bases from V and 4 from J, leaving 9 bases between them. The CDR3 length is 12 residues. The CDR3 DNA is TGTGCCAGCCAAACAGACGGAAACACCATATATTTT. Protein sequence: CASQTDGNTIYF.

V is TRBV30 and J is TRBJ2-5; TRBD1 might be the D (6 bases). Germline V gene sequence: CDR1 GTSNPN, CDR2 SVGIG (reference sequence). This CDR3 comprises 17 residues. V was shortened by 0 bases and J by 7 bases, with 24 bases between the two germline ends. The CDR3: CAWSVLGTSGKTGTQYF. In DNA, the CDR3 is TGTGCCTGGAGTGTATTAGGGACATCCGGGAAAACTGGGACCCAGTACTTC.

The chain has TRBV28 and TRBJ1-3; D unresolved. V lost 4 bases and J lost 2, with 12 bases in between. The germline V gene has CDR1 MDHEN and CDR2 SYDVKM. CDR3 length: 15 residues. The CDR3 reads CASSYRPSTGNTIYF. CDR3 sequence (DNA): TGTGCCAGCAGTTATAGGCCATCAACTGGAAACACCATATATTTT.

This clonotype was detected a few times. The gene calls are TRBV10-3 and TRBJ2-5; a possible D gene is TRBD1 (5 bases). The germline V gene encodes CDR1 ENHRY and CDR2 SYGVKD. V gave up 2 bases and J gave up 5 bases, with 15 bases separating them. This CDR3 has 15 residues. The CDR3 region is CAISEPDRIRETQYF. CDR3 nucleotide sequence: TGTGCCATCAGTGAGCCCGACAGAATTCGGGAGACCCAGTACTTC.

This rearrangement joins TRBV20-1 to TRBJ2-3; tentatively, D is TRBD2 (5 bases). Between the trimmed V and J ends, which lost 3 bases and 0 bases, there was a span of 16 bases. The CDR3 is 16 amino acids. The V gene's germline CDR1 is DFQATT and CDR2 SNEGSKA (reference sequence). Written as DNA, the CDR3 is TGCAGTGCTAGCCCCGGTGAGGGCCCTAGCACAGATACGCAGTATTTT. Amino acids: CSASPGEGPSTDTQYF.

This clonotype was picked up a small number of times. This sequence joins TRBV10-3 and TRBJ1-2; 10 bases fit TRBD1. The germline CDR1 and CDR2 sequences are ENHRY and SYGVKD. The CDR3 has 15 residues. V dropped 4 bases and J dropped 1; count of bases not matched to a gene: 3. The chain's CDR3 is CAISVGQGGNYGYTF. CDR3 in DNA: TGTGCCATCAGTGTCGGACAGGGGGGTAACTATGGCTACACCTTC.

The chain links TRBV19 to TRBJ2-5; D not certain. Germline loops: CDR1 LNHDA, CDR2 SQIVND (reference sequence). This CDR3 is 15 amino acids long. The V end was cut by 3 bases, the J end by 5 bases, with 16 bases between. CDR3 loop: CASSMKTGRIETQYF. In nucleotides, the CDR3 is TGTGCCAGTAGTATGAAAACCGGGCGGATTGAGACCCAGTACTTC.

This clonotype was recorded a few times. The chain links TRBV6-1 to TRBJ2-3; the D is unclear. CDR1 is MNHNS, CDR2 SASEGT, per germline. The length of the CDR3 is 15 residues. The germline V and J ends were trimmed by 0 bases and 2 bases, with 9 bases remaining between them. CDR3 sequence: CASSEARAPTDTQYF. The CDR3 DNA reads TGTGCCAGCAGTGAAGCCCGGGCGCCCACAGATACGCAGTATTTT.

The genes are TRBV2 and TRBJ1-1; D is unresolved. The CDR3 consists of 12 residues. The ends were cut back, 9 bases at V and 6 bases at J, with 14 bases in the middle. Germline CDR1 SNHLY, CDR2 FYNNEI. CDR3 nucleotides: TGTGCCAGTAAATCGTCCGGCCCTGAAGCTTTCTTT. Amino acid sequence: CASKSSGPEAFF.

The chain uses TRBV6-2 or TRBV6-3 and TRBJ2-2; no clear D gene. The CDR3 runs 17 residues. V lost 2 bases and J 4 bases, leaving 17 bases between the germline ends. Germline V CDR1 and CDR2: MNHEY, SVGEGT. The CDR3 region is CASSYPIITMATGELFF. In nucleotides, the CDR3 is TGTGCCAGCAGTTACCCCATAATAACGATGGCCACCGGGGAGCTGTTTTTT.

This clonotype ranks as medium-sized. The V gene is TRBV20-1, the J gene TRBJ1-5; 12 bases line up with TRBD1. Germline V CDR1 and CDR2: DFQATT, SNEGSKA (reference sequence). The CDR3 extends over 17 amino acids. The V and J ends lost 0 bases and 4 bases, in that order; junction bases with no gene match: 7. The CDR3 coding sequence is TGCAGTGCTAGAGACCCGGGACAGGGGGCTTGGAATCAGCCCCAGCATTTT. Protein: CSARDPGQGAWNQPQHF.

J is TRBJ2-7 and V is TRBV5-4, with TRBD1 matching 8 bases. V shed 6 bases, J shed 4 bases, and the junction held 9 bases outside the gene matches. Germline-derived CDR1 and CDR2 are SGHNT and YYREEE (reference sequence). The CDR3 is 14 residues long. The CDR3 protein is CASKPDRGGYEQYF. The CDR3 DNA reads TGTGCCAGCAAACCCGACAGGGGAGGATACGAGCAGTACTTC.

V and J are TRBV28 and TRBJ2-3, with TRBD2 as a possible D gene (6 bases). CDR1 and CDR2 (germline): MDHEN, SYDVKM. Trimming took off 1 base at V and 0 bases at J, with 14 bases between the two ends. The CDR3 consists of 17 residues. The CDR3 here is CASSLLFAGLSTDTQYF. The CDR3 DNA follows: TGTGCCAGCAGTTTATTGTTCGCGGGACTGAGCACAGATACGCAGTATTTT.

This clonotype was detected only a few times. The chain carries TRBV10-3 and TRBJ1-5; D possibly corresponds to TRBD1 (5 bases). The V gene lost 8 bases and the J gene lost 0 bases, with 8 bases spanning the gap. The CDR3 spans 13 residues. Germline V gives CDR1 ENHRY, CDR2 SYGVKD. In nucleotides, the CDR3 is TGTGCCATCCGGGGGAATAGCAATCAGCCCCAGCATTTT. Protein sequence: CAIRGNSNQPQHF.

This clonotype has just a few counts. The rearrangement links TRBV20-1 to TRBJ1-1, with D perhaps matching TRBD1 (6 bases). The CDR3 has 12 residues. CDR1 is DFQATT and CDR2 is SNEGSKA in the germline V gene (reference sequence). Trimming took off 6 bases at V and 6 bases at J, with 14 bases between the two ends. The CDR3 DNA reads TGCAGTGCACCCGGGGAGGGGGCTGAAGCTTTCTTT. Protein: CSAPGEGAEAFF.

This clonotype has only a few counts. This chain uses TRBV7-9 with TRBJ1-1; a possible D gene is TRBD1 (6 bases). The CDR3 spans 14 residues. V was trimmed by 1 base and J by 6 bases, leaving 12 bases between them. Germline V lookup: CDR1 SEHNR, CDR2 FQNEAQ (reference sequence). The chain's CDR3 is CASSLVRGEPEAFF. CDR3 DNA: TGTGCCAGCAGCTTAGTCAGGGGAGAGCCTGAAGCTTTCTTT.

This chain links TRBV6-5 with TRBJ2-2, with D uncertain. This CDR3 is built from 15 residues. Germline V lookup: CDR1 MNHEY, CDR2 SVGAGI. Trimming took off 2 bases at V and 0 bases at J, with 7 bases between the two ends. The CDR3 sequence is CASSYRTTNTGELFF. The CDR3 DNA reads as TGTGCCAGCAGTTACCGAACAACGAACACCGGGGAGCTGTTTTTT.

The chain recombines TRBV4-3 with TRBJ2-3; D is unresolved. V dropped 1 base and J dropped 0 bases, with 11 bases sitting between them. Germline V gene sequence: CDR1 LGHNA, CDR2 YSLEER. The CDR3 covers 16 residues. Here the CDR3 DNA reads TGCGCCAGCAGCCAAGGCGTGGCAACTAGCACAGATACGCAGTATTTT. As protein: CASSQGVATSTDTQYF.

This clonotype was counted once. V gene TRBV20-1 combines with J gene TRBJ2-7; TRBD2 is a possible D gene (6 bases). The CDR3 has 18 residues. Trimming took off 0 bases at V and 0 bases at J, with 21 bases between the two ends. The germline V gene encodes CDR1 DFQATT and CDR2 SNEGSKA (reference sequence). The CDR3 DNA reads as TGCAGTGCTAGAGATTGGGCGGGGAGCAGCGGAAGCTCCTACGAGCAGTACTTC. Its translation: CSARDWAGSSGSSYEQYF.

The chain uses TRBV12-3 or TRBV12-4 and TRBJ2-7; the match to TRBD2 covers 12 bases. V lost 2 bases, J lost 9 bases, and 8 bases stayed unmatched. This CDR3 spans 15 amino acids. CDR3 in DNA: TGTGCCAGCAGTTTACTAGGACTAGCGGGGTATGGGCAGTACTTC. This translates into CASSLLGLAGYGQYF.

CDR3 region: CSARLAGYTNEKLFF. The CDR3 coding sequence is TGCAGTGCTAGACTAGCAGGGTACACTAATGAAAAACTGTTTTTT. J is TRBJ1-4 and V is TRBV20-1, with D possibly matching TRBD1 (5 bases). Germline V gene lookup returns CDR1 DFQATT and CDR2 SNEGSKA (reference sequence). Trimming removed 2 bases at V and 2 bases at J, with 12 bases between. CDR3 size: 15 residues.

The rearrangement joins TRBV7-2 to TRBJ1-1; tentative D call: TRBD1 (6 bases). Between the trimmed V and J ends, which lost 1 base and 4 bases, there was a span of 16 bases. The CDR3 covers 16 residues. Germline V gene sequence: CDR1 SGHTA, CDR2 FQGNSA. This chain's CDR3 is CASSLVARGAGTEAFF. The DNA for the CDR3 is TGTGCCAGCAGCTTAGTTGCGAGGGGGGCAGGCACTGAAGCTTTCTTT. The full variable domain, completed using reference TRBV7-2 and TRBJ1-1, is GAGVSQSPSNKVTEKGKDVELRCDPISGHTALYWYRQSLGQGLEFLIYFQGNSAPDKSGLPSDRFSAERTGGSVSTLTIQRTQQEDSAVYLCASSLVARGAGTEAFFGQGTRLTVV.

V and J are TRBV10-2 and TRBJ1-1, with D unclear. Looked up from germline, CDR1 is WSHSY and CDR2 is SAAADI. V lost 6 bases and J lost 2, with 10 bases in between. This CDR3 contains 13 residues. The CDR3: CASSADGNTEAFF. The CDR3 nucleotides read TGCGCCAGCAGCGCCGACGGTAACACTGAAGCTTTCTTT.

V is TRBV27 and J is TRBJ2-7, with TRBD2 matching over 7 bases. The CDR3 has 18 amino acids. The J segment lost 3 bases and the V segment lost 8 bases, leaving 22 bases of the junction unmatched. Germline CDR1 and CDR2: MNHEY and SMNVEV (reference sequence). This CDR3 is CASGLISGGGATIYEQYF. The CDR3 DNA reads TGTGCCAGCGGACTTATATCGGGGGGAGGAGCGACTATCTACGAGCAGTACTTC.

This clonotype was seen a few times. Here the CDR3 DNA reads TGCGCCAGCAGCCAAGGAAGGGCAGGGGGCGAAACCCAGTACTTC. It translates to CASSQGRAGGETQYF. This rearrangement joins TRBV4-1 to TRBJ2-5, with 8 bases identical to TRBD1. Germline lookup yields CDR1 MGHRA and CDR2 YSYEKL. The length of the CDR3 is 15 residues. The ends lost 1 base at V and 8 bases at J; junction bases unmatched: 9.

The chain couples TRBV19 to TRBJ2-3; the D gene is possibly TRBD2 (6 bases). Germline CDR1 and CDR2: LNHDA and SQIVND (reference sequence). The V end lost 3 bases, the J end lost 2 bases, and 12 bases lay between the germline ends. This CDR3 spans 15 amino acids. For the CDR3, the DNA is TGTGCCAGTAGTATTGGTCGGGAGATCACAGATACGCAGTATTTT. It is translated as CASSIGREITDTQYF.

This clonotype was seen a handful of times. The V gene is TRBV24-1, the J gene TRBJ2-5; D may be TRBD2 (6 bases). CDR1 and CDR2 from the germline V gene are KGHDR and SFDVKD. V was clipped by 1 base and J by 5 bases, with 16 bases between them. There are 16 residues in the CDR3. The CDR3 DNA reads as TGTGCCACCAGTGATTTCCCGGGACTCCAGCGGGAGACCCAGTACTTC. As protein: CATSDFPGLQRETQYF.

The gene calls are TRBV7-2 and TRBJ2-2, with TRBD1 identical over 7 bases. In germline, CDR1 is SGHTA, CDR2 FQGNSA. Trimming cost V 6 bases and J 5 bases; bases outside gene matches: 6. The CDR3 covers 14 residues. This chain's CDR3 is CASRGGYATGELFF. As DNA, the CDR3 is TGTGCCAGCAGAGGGGGCTACGCTACCGGGGAGCTGTTTTTT.

This clonotype came up a few times. This sequence joins TRBV5-4 and TRBJ2-3; D tentatively fits TRBD1 or TRBD2 (6 bases each). In germline, CDR1 is SGHNT, CDR2 YYREEE (reference sequence). Trimming removed 2 bases at V and 3 bases at J, with 16 bases between. The CDR3 runs 16 residues. CDR3: CASSLGGGRRTDTQYF. The DNA for the CDR3 is TGTGCCAGCAGCTTAGGTGGGGGGCGCCGTACAGATACGCAGTATTTT. The full variable domain, completed using reference TRBV5-4 and TRBJ2-3, is ETGVTQSPTHLIKTRGQQVTLRCSSQSGHNTVSWYQQALGQGPQFIFQYYREEENGRGNFPPRFSGLQFPNYSSELNVNALELDDSALYLCASSLGGGRRTDTQYFGPGTRLTVL.